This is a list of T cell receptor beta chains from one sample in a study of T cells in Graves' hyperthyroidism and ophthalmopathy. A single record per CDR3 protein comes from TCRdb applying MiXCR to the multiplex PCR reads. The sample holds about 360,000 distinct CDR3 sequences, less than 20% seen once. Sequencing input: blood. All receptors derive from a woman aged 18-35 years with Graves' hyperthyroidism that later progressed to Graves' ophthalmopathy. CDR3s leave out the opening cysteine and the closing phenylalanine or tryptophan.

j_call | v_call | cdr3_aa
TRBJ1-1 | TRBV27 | ASSLFPMNTEAF
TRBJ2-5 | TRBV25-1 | ASSEYIRTSGFETQY
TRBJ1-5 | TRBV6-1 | ATSDRLQRGNQPQH
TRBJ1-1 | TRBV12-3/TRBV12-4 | ASTTSGTEAF
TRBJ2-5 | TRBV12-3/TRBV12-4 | ASSYPAQRETQY
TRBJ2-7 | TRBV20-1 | SARDTGLAIFGEQY
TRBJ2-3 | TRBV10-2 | ASSEVWAGATDTQY
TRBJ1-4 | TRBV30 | AWRPGTGNEKLF
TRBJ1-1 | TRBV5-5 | ASSLAGGAAEAF
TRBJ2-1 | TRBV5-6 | ASSSLHRGDEQF
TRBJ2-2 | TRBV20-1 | SASPGSVTGELF
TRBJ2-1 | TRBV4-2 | ASSQLAGGLNLYNEQF
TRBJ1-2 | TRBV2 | ASSEATVYGYT
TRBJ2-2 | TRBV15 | ATSRGGSMGGELF
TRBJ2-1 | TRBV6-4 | ASRKREGLADEQF
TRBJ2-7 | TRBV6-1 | ASSRASGTGLVEQY
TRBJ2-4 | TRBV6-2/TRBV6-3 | ASSTDRGQLEWYSAKAKNIQY
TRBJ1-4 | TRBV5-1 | ASSYGQREEKLF
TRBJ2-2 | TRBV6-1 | ASSSGGEVTGELF
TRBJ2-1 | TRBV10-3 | AISESGLADNEQF
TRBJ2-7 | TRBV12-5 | ASGLPRLGGYEQY
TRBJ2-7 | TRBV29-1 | SVKGTGSYEQY
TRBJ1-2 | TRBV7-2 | ASSLGPGFNYGYT
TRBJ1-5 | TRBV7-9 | ASSLGQGVDQPQH
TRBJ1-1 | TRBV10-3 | AISERGPGEAF